The source of this TCR beta chain is a study of blood T cell repertoires in COVID-19. Repertoires were generated with immunoSEQ multiplex PCR, while TCRdb's copy carries only in-frame clones and drops some. Of approximately 300,000 clones in the sample, about 85% were seen once. This receptor was obtained from a woman aged 25 to 39 who had recovered from COVID-19. The specimen was PBMCs or T cells enriched from blood (not recorded which).

The CDR3 nucleotides are TGTGCCACCAGTGATTCGGGACAGGAAGGTAGCTACACCTTC. It specifies CATSDSGQEGSYTF. This chain links TRBV24-1 with TRBJ1-2; TRBD1 aligns across 8 bases. The length of the CDR3 is 14 residues. The V gene end was trimmed by 2 bases and the J gene end by 9 bases; junction bases not matched to a gene: 7. Germline-derived CDR1 and CDR2 are KGHDR and SFDVKD.